A single sample gave rise to the 24 T cell receptor beta chains below, sequenced in a study of CD4 T cells in relation to SARS-CoV-2 and coronaviruses (dated by TCRdb to the early 2020s). The library relied on the immunoSEQ multiplex PCR assay. The source is immuneACCESS, and TCRdb retained only in-frame sequences with V and J called. Part of the clones is not carried over; for the studies checked, unresolved V genes explain less than half of this, and the remainder is unexplained. The sample table contains some 23,000 clones; only one count was recorded for 76% of them. Just over 20% of the sample is taken by the ten largest. Their recognized antigens are unknown. CD4+ T cells from unexposed donors were collected before the COVID-19 pandemic (2011-2018). After 10 days of culture, CD4+ T cells were isolated with the EasySep CD4+ T cell isolation kit. The specimen was CD4+ T cells from PBMCs, cultured in vitro. All receptors come from a human donor in good health.

The chain has TRBV18 and TRBJ2-5; D gene ambiguous. CDR3 length equals 11 residues. V dropped 3 bases and J dropped 4 bases, with 3 bases sitting between them. CDR1 is KGHSH, CDR2 LQKENI, per germline. CDR3 coding DNA: TGTGCCAGCTCACCGGGAGAGACCCAGTACTTC. This codes for CASSPGETQYF.

The rearrangement joins TRBV2 to TRBJ2-5; 7 nucleotides align to TRBD1. The CDR3 has 16 amino acids. CDR1 is SNHLY, CDR2 FYNNEI, per germline. Trimming removed 5 bases from V and 2 bases from J; junction bases left unmatched: 11. CDR3 protein: CASSQGHPGGQETQYF. CDR3 in DNA: TGTGCCAGCAGTCAGGGACACCCAGGGGGACAAGAGACCCAGTACTTC.

The chain has TRBV29-1 and TRBJ2-7, with D possibly TRBD1 on 6 matching bases. The CDR3 spans 13 residues. Germline CDR1 and CDR2: SQVTM and ANQGSEA. Trimming stripped 7 bases from V and 0 bases from J, with 13 bases between. The CDR3 bases are TGCAGCGCTAGGACAGTAAGCTCCTACGAGCAGTACTTC. Protein product: CSARTVSSYEQYF.

The chain joins TRBV6-6 to TRBJ2-7; D gene ambiguous. The V and J ends lost 7 bases and 2 bases respectively, with 9 bases between them. Germline-derived CDR1 and CDR2 are MNHNY and SVGAGI (reference sequence). CDR3 length: 12 amino acids. In DNA, the CDR3 is TGTGCCAGCACTAAAGGAGCCTACGAGCAGTACTTC. Residues: CASTKGAYEQYF.

This clone has just a few counts. The chain joins TRBV23-1 to TRBJ2-7; unclear D gene. TRBV23-1 is an ORF, with its function uncertain. V lost 0 bases to trimming and J lost 5 bases, with 11 bases between them. This CDR3 is built from 14 residues. The CDR3 is CASSQSGRRHEQYF. CDR3 nucleotide sequence: TGCGCCAGCAGTCAATCAGGACGGCGGCACGAGCAGTACTTC.

This clone was found a few times. This chain connects TRBV4-2 to TRBJ2-1, with 13 nucleotides matching TRBD2. Germline lookup yields CDR1 LGHNA and CDR2 YNFKEQ. V lost 1 base to trimming and J lost 6 bases; unmatched junction nucleotides: 12. CDR3 length: 19 amino acids. The CDR3 here is CASSQAGLAGPRALNEQFF. The CDR3, as DNA: TGTGCCAGCAGCCAAGCGGGACTAGCGGGACCGAGGGCCCTCAATGAGCAGTTCTTC.

This clone showed up just once. The chain combines TRBV5-4 with TRBJ2-5; 10 bases line up with TRBD2. Germline CDR1 and CDR2: SGHNT and YYREEE (reference sequence). The CDR3 sequence is 15 residues long. The V and J ends lost 0 bases and 6 bases, in that order; junction bases with no gene match: 5. The CDR3 is CASSLGLAGAQTQYF. The CDR3, as DNA: TGTGCCAGCAGCTTGGGGCTAGCGGGGGCTCAGACCCAGTACTTC.

The chain is built from TRBV6-5 and TRBJ2-3, with 12 bases fitting TRBD2. Unmatched junction bases numbered 2, after V lost 2 bases and J lost 2 bases. Germline V gene data show CDR1 as MNHEY and CDR2 as SVGAGI. The CDR3 is 16 amino acids. The CDR3 loop is CASSYGLAGFTDTQYF. CDR3 nucleotides: TGTGCCAGCAGTTACGGACTAGCGGGGTTCACAGATACGCAGTATTTT.

The genes are TRBV5-1 and TRBJ1-4; 9 bases map to TRBD1. The CDR3 has 14 amino acids. The germline V gene encodes CDR1 SGHRS and CDR2 YFSETQ. The V gene end was trimmed by 4 bases and the J gene end by 8 bases; junction bases not matched to a gene: 6. The DNA of the CDR3 is TGCGCCAGCAGCACGACAGGGGGTGAGGAAAAACTGTTTTTT. Encoded protein: CASSTTGGEEKLFF.

This clone is labeled as medium-sized. The chain carries TRBV7-2 and TRBJ2-2; tentative D call: TRBD2 (5 bases). Trimming cost V 5 bases and J 4 bases, with 11 bases left between them. CDR1 is SGHTA and CDR2 is FQGNSA in the germline V gene. The CDR3 sequence is 14 residues long. The DNA of the CDR3 is TGTGCCAGCAGCCTCACTAGGGCCACCGGGGAGCTGTTTTTT. Translating gives CASSLTRATGELFF.

The gene calls are TRBV5-4 and TRBJ2-5; 16 bases agree with TRBD2. The CDR3 extends over 17 amino acids. The germline gives CDR1 SGHNT, CDR2 YYREEE (reference sequence). Losses at the gene ends were 4 bases for V and 5 bases for J; bases not matched to a gene: 8. CDR3 sequence: CASSLGTSGGARETQYF. For the CDR3, the DNA is TGTGCCAGCAGCCTTGGGACTAGCGGGGGGGCCCGGGAGACCCAGTACTTC.

This clone was seen only once. The chain has TRBV7-9 and TRBJ1-1, with D maybe TRBD1 (5 bases). The CDR3 length is 17 residues. Trimming took off 0 bases at V and 1 base at J, with 15 bases between the two ends. CDR1 SEHNR and CDR2 FQNEAQ come from the germline V gene (reference sequence). For the CDR3, the DNA is TGTGCCAGCAGCTTAGCCCCCGGGACGGACTCGAACACTGAAGCTTTCTTT. It codes for CASSLAPGTDSNTEAFF.

This chain joins TRBV12-3 or TRBV12-4 and TRBJ1-2, with 10 bases identical to TRBD1. V trimming: 6 bases; J trimming: 8 bases; junction bases outside the gene matches: 6. The CDR3 covers 13 residues. CDR3 residues: CASRGDRGGGYTF. In DNA form, the CDR3 reads TGTGCCAGCAGAGGGGACAGGGGAGGAGGCTACACCTTC.

The V and J genes are TRBV6-1 and TRBJ1-6, with a weak D call TRBD1 (5 bases). The V gene lost 3 bases and the J gene lost 7 bases, with 7 bases spanning the gap. Germline CDR1 MNHNS, CDR2 SASEGT. CDR3 length: 13 amino acids. For the CDR3, the DNA is TGTGCCAGCAGTGACAGGGAGAATTCACCCCTCCACTTT. Translation: CASSDRENSPLHF.

The rearrangement joins TRBV2 to TRBJ1-2, with D possibly matching TRBD1 (6 bases). The germline CDR1 and CDR2 sequences are SNHLY and FYNNEI. The ends were cut back, 5 bases at V and 4 bases at J, with 11 bases in the middle. The CDR3 is made up of 13 amino acids. The CDR3 region has the DNA TGTGCCAGCAGTTTAGGGACACCCTATGGCTACACCTTC. Its protein product is CASSLGTPYGYTF.

The chain carries TRBV6-6 and TRBJ2-5; 8 bases match TRBD1. The germline CDR1 and CDR2 sequences are MNHNY and SVGAGI (reference sequence). The V and J ends lost 2 bases and 5 bases, in that order; junction bases with no gene match: 10. There are 16 residues in the CDR3. Here the CDR3 DNA reads TGTGCCAGCAGTTACACTACTGACAGGGGATGGGAGACCCAGTACTTC. The encoded protein is CASSYTTDRGWETQYF.

V is TRBV27 and J is TRBJ2-4; 12 bases line up with TRBD2. The CDR3 contains 19 residues. The trim removed 2 bases at V and 3 bases at J, leaving 11 bases unmatched. Per germline, CDR1 MNHEY and CDR2 SMNVEV (reference sequence). The CDR3: CASSLRLAGGPGVKNIQYF. The CDR3 DNA follows: TGTGCCAGCAGTTTACGGCTAGCGGGGGGGCCGGGGGTCAAAAACATTCAGTACTTC.

V gene TRBV6-5 combines with J gene TRBJ2-5; D possibly matches TRBD1 or TRBD2 (6 bases each). CDR3 length: 16 residues. Trimming took 0 bases from V and 1 from J, leaving 12 bases between them. Germline CDR1 MNHEY, CDR2 SVGAGI. The CDR3 here is CASSYSLGGGQETQYF. The DNA for the CDR3 is TGTGCCAGCAGTTACTCTCTAGGGGGAGGCCAAGAGACCCAGTACTTC.

The V gene is TRBV18, the J gene TRBJ2-3, with D hard to call. The germline CDR1 and CDR2 sequences are KGHSH and LQKENI. The CDR3 has 13 residues. The ends were cut back, 4 bases at V and 1 base at J, with 6 bases in the middle. DNA of the CDR3: TGTGCCAGCTCACGGACCGGCACAGATACGCAGTATTTT. Residues: CASSRTGTDTQYF.

The rearrangement links TRBV4-2 to TRBJ2-7, with D possibly TRBD2 on 5 matching bases. The CDR3 runs 14 residues. Trimming removed 0 bases from V and 7 bases from J, with 13 bases in between. Germline-derived CDR1 and CDR2 are LGHNA and YNFKEQ. The CDR3: CASSQDSLAKEQYF. The CDR3 DNA reads as TGTGCCAGCAGCCAAGATAGTCTAGCTAAAGAGCAGTACTTC.

The gene calls are TRBV11-3 and TRBJ2-1, with 12 bases lining up with TRBD2. J gave up 9 bases and V 4 bases, and 7 bases lay outside the gene matches. The CDR3 has 15 amino acids. The germline V gene has CDR1 SGHNT and CDR2 YENEEA. The CDR3 nucleotides read TGTGCCAGCAGCTCAAGGACTAGCGGGACTATTGAGCAGTTCTTC. Encoded protein: CASSSRTSGTIEQFF. The full variable domain, its missing parts supplied by reference TRBV11-3 and TRBJ2-1, is EAGVVQSPRYKIIEKKQPVAFWCNPISGHNTLYWYLQNLGQGPELLIRYENEEAVDDSQLPKDRFSAERLKGVDSTLKIQPAELGDSAVYLCASSSRTSGTIEQFFGPGTRLTVL.

This chain joins TRBV9 and TRBJ2-2; 8 positions agree with TRBD1. The length of the CDR3 is 15 residues. V lost 4 bases and J lost 1; bases outside the gene matches: 3. Germline CDR1 is SGDLS and CDR2 is YYNGEE. The CDR3 DNA is TGTGCCAGCAGCTTCGGGACAGGGAACACCGGGGAGCTGTTTTTT. Translated, it gives CASSFGTGNTGELFF.

The chain links TRBV18 to TRBJ2-6; D gene ambiguous. V was clipped by 6 bases and J by 0 bases, with 9 bases between them. The CDR3 has 15 residues. The V gene's germline CDR1 is KGHSH and CDR2 LQKENI. CDR3 DNA sequence: TGTGCCAGCTCCCCGGGCGACTCTGGGGCCAACGTCCTGACTTTC. Its translation: CASSPGDSGANVLTF.

This chain uses TRBV5-4 with TRBJ2-5, with TRBD2 identical over 10 bases. V lost 4 bases to trimming and J lost 5 bases; unmatched junction nucleotides: 8. CDR1 SGHNT and CDR2 YYREEE come from the germline V gene (reference sequence). This CDR3 region has 15 residues. CDR3 DNA: TGTGCCAGCAGCGTCGGGGCTAGCGGGAGTGAGACCCAGTACTTC. Translated, it gives CASSVGASGSETQYF. Together with reference TRBV5-4 and TRBJ2-5, the CDR3 gives the full variable domain: ETGVTQSPTHLIKTRGQQVTLRCSSQSGHNTVSWYQQALGQGPQFIFQYYREEENGRGNFPPRFSGLQFPNYSSELNVNALELDDSALYLCASSVGASGSETQYFGPGTRLLVL.